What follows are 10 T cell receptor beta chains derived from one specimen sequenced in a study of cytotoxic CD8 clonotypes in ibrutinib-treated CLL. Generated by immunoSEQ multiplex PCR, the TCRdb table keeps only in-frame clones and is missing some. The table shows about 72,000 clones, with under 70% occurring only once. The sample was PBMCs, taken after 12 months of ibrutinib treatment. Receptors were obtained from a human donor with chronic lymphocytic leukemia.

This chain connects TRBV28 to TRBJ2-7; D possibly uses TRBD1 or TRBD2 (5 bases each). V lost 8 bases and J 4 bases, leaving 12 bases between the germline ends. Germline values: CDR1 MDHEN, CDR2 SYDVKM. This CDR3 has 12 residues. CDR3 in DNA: TGTGCCAGCGCAAGTTGGGGGTACGAGCAGTACTTC. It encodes CASASWGYEQYF.

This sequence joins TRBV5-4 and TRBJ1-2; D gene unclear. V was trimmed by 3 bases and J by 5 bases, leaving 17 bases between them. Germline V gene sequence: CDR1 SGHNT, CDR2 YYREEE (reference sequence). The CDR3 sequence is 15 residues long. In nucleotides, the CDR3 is TGTGCCAGCAGCTCCCCCGTGGACTGGAGGTATGGCTACACCTTC. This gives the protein CASSSPVDWRYGYTF.

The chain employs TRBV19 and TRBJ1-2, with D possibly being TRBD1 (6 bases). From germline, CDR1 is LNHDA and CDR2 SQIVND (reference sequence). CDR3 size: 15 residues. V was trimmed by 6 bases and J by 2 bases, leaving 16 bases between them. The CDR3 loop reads CASSPSQGPNYGYTF. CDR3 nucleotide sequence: TGTGCCAGTAGCCCATCACAGGGACCAAACTATGGCTACACCTTC. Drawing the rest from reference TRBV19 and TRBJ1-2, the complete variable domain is DGGITQSPKYLFRKEGQNVTLSCEQNLNHDAMYWYRQDPGQGLRLIYYSQIVNDFQKGDIAEGYSVSREKKESFPLTVTSAQKNPTAFYLCASSPSQGPNYGYTFGSGTRLTVV.

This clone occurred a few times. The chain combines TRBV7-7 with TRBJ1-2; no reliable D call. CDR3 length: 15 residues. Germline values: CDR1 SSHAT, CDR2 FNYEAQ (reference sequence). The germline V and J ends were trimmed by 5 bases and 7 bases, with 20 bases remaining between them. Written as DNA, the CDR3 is TGTGCCAGCAGCACCCCCCACCGCGGGCGCTCTGGCTACACCTTC. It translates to CASSTPHRGRSGYTF.

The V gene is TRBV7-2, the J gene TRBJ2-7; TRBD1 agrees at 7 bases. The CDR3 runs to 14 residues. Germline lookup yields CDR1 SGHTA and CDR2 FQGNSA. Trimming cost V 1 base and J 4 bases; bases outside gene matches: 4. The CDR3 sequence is CASSLDNRGYEQYF. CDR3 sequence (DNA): TGTGCCAGCAGCTTAGATAACAGGGGATACGAGCAGTACTTC.

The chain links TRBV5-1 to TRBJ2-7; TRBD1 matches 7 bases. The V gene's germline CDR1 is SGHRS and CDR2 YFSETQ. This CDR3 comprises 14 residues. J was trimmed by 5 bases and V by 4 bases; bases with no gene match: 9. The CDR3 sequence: CASSQRDRRNEQYF. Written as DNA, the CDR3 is TGCGCCAGCAGCCAAAGGGACAGAAGGAACGAGCAGTACTTC.

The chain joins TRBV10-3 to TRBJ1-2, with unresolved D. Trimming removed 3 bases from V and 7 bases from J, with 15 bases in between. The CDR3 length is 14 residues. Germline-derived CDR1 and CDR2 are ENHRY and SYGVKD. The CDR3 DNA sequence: TGTGCCATCAGTGATTATGGCACGCTCCTTGGCTACACCTTC. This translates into CAISDYGTLLGYTF.

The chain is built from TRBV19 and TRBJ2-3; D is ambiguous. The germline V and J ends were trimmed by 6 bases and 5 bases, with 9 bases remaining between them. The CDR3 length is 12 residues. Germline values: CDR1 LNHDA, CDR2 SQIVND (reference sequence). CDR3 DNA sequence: TGTGCCAGTAGGGACGGAAAAGATACGCAGTATTTT. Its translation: CASRDGKDTQYF.

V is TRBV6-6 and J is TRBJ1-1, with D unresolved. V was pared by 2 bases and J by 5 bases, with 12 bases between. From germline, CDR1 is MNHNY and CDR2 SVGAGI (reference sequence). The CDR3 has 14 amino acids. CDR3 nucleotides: TGTGCCAGCAGTTACGGTTCCCTGGGAACTGAAGCTTTCTTT. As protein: CASSYGSLGTEAFF.

The CDR3 nucleotides read TGTGCCAGCAGCTTGGGGGGCCCCGCCGCTAATGGCTACACCTTC. It is translated as CASSLGGPAANGYTF. The J gene is TRBJ1-2, the V gene TRBV5-6, with D possibly being TRBD1 (5 bases). The CDR3 is 15 residues long. The V end lost 0 bases, the J end lost 6 bases, and 15 bases lay between the germline ends. The germline V gene has CDR1 SGHDT and CDR2 YYEEEE.